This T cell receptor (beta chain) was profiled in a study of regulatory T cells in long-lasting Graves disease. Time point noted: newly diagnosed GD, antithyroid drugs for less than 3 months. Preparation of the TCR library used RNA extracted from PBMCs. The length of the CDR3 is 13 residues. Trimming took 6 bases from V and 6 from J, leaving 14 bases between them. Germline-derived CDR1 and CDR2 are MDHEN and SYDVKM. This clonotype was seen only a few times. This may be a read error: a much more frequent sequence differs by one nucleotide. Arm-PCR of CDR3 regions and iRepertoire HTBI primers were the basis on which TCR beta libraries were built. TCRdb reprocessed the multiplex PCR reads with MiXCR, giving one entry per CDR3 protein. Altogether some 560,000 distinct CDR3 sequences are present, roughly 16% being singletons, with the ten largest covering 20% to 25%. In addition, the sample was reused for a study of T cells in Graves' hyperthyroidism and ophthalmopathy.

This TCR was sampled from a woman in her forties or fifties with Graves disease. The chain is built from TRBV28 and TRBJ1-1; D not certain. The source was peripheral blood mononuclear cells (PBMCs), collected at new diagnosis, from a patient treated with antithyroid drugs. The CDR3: CASSHPPPSEAFF. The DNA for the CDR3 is TGTGCCAGCAGCCACCCCCCCCCGTCTGAAGCTTTCTTT.